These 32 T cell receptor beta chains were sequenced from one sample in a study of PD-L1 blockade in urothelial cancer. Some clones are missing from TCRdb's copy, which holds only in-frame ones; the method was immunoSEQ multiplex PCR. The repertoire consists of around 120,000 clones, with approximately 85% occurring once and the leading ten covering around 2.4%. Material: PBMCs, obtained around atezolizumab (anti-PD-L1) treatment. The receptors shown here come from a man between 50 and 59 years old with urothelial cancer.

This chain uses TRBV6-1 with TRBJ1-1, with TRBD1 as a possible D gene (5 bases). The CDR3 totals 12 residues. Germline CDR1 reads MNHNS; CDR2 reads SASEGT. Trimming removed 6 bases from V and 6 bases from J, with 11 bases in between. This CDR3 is CASSHGHSEAFF. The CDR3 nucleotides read TGTGCCAGCAGCCACGGACACTCTGAAGCTTTCTTT.

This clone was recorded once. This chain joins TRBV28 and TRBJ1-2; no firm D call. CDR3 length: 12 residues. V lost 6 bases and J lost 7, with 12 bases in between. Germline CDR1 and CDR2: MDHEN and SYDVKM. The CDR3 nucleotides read TGTGCCAGCAGGAGTAGGAGCCGTGGCTACACCTTC. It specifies CASRSRSRGYTF.

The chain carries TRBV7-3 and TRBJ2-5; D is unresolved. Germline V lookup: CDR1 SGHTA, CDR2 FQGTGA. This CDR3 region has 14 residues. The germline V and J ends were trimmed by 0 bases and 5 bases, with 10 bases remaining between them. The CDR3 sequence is CASSLTSFGETQYF. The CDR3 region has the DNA TGTGCCAGCAGCTTAACGAGTTTCGGGGAGACCCAGTACTTC.

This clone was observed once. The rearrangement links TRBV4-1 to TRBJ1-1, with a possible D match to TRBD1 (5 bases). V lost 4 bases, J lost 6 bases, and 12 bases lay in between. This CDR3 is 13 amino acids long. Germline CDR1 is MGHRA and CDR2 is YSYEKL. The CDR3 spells CASSPAGFAEAFF. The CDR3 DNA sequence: TGCGCCAGCAGCCCAGCAGGGTTTGCTGAAGCTTTCTTT.

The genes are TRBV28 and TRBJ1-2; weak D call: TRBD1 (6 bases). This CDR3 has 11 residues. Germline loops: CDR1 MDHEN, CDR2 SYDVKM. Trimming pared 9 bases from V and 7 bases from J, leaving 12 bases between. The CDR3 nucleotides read TGTGCCAGGGGGGCGAGGGTTGGCTACACCTTC. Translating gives CARGARVGYTF.

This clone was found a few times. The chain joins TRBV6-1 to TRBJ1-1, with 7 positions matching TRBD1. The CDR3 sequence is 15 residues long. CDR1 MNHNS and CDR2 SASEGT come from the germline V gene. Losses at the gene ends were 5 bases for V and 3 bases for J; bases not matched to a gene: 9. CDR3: CASSKNRGSDTEAFF. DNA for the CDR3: TGTGCCAGCAGTAAGAACAGGGGTTCGGACACTGAAGCTTTCTTT.

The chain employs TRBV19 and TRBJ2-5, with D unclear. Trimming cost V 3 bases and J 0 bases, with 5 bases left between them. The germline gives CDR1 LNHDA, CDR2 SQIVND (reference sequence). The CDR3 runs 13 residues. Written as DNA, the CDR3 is TGTGCCAGTAGTATGGGCAACCAAGAGACCCAGTACTTC. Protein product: CASSMGNQETQYF.

The CDR3 is CASSSQGTGELFF. CDR3 nucleotides: TGTGCCAGCAGCTCACAGGGTACCGGGGAGCTGTTTTTT. The chain links TRBV7-3 to TRBJ2-2; D is perhaps TRBD1 (6 bases). From germline, CDR1 is SGHTA and CDR2 FQGTGA. V lost 4 bases and J 5 bases, leaving 8 bases between the germline ends. The CDR3 contains 13 residues.

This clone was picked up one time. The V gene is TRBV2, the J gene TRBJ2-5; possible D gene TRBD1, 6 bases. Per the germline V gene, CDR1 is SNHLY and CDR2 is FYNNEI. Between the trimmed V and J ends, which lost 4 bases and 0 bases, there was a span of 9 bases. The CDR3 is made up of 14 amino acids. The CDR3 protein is CASSVQGYQETQYF. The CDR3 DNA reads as TGTGCCAGCAGTGTGCAGGGGTACCAAGAGACCCAGTACTTC.

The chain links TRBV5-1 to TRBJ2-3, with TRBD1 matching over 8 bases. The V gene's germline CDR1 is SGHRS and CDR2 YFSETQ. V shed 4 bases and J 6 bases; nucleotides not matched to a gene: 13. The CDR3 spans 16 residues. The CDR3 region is CASSQKTGGGVDTQYF. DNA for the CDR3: TGCGCCAGCAGCCAGAAAACAGGGGGTGGGGTTGATACGCAGTATTTT.

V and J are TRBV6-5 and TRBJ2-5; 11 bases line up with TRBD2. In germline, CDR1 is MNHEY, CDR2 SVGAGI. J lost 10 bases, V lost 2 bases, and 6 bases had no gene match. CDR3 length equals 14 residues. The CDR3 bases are TGTGCCAGCAGTTACGCAGGGACTAGCGGTAACCAGTACTTC. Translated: CASSYAGTSGNQYF.

The CDR3 reads CASSQDRGSYTF. CDR3 in DNA: TGTGCCAGCAGCCAAGATAGGGGGAGCTACACCTTC. V and J are TRBV4-2 and TRBJ1-2, with D tentatively TRBD1 (6 bases). The CDR3 length is 12 residues. CDR1 and CDR2 from the germline V gene are LGHNA and YNFKEQ. V lost 0 bases, J lost 9 bases, and 8 bases lay in between.

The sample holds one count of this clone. The CDR3 nucleotides are TGCGCCAGCAGCGCGGGGACAGGCCCCTACGAGCAGTACTTC. The encoded protein is CASSAGTGPYEQYF. The V and J genes are TRBV5-1 and TRBJ2-7; 8 bases are shared with TRBD1. Germline V lookup: CDR1 SGHRS, CDR2 YFSETQ. CDR3 length equals 14 residues. V was clipped by 4 bases and J by 2 bases; unmatched bases: 5.

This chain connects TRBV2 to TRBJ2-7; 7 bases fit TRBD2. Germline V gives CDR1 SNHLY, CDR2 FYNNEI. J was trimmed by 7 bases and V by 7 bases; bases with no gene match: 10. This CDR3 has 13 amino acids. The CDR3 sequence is CASNPRELGEQYF. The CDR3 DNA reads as TGTGCCAGCAATCCGCGGGAGTTGGGAGAGCAGTACTTC.

CDR3 in DNA: TGTGCCAGCAGCCAAGGGTCGGGACTCTCCTACGAGCAGTACTTC. This codes for CASSQGSGLSYEQYF. The chain recombines TRBV4-2 with TRBJ2-7, with D possibly matching TRBD2 (6 bases). Trimming shortened V by 1 base and J by 0 bases, and 10 bases separated the two germline ends. This CDR3 is 15 amino acids long. Germline V gene lookup returns CDR1 LGHNA and CDR2 YNFKEQ.

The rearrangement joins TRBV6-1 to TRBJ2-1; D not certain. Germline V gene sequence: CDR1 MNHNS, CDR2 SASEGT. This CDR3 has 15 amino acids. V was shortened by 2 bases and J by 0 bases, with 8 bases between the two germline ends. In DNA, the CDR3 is TGTGCCAGCAGTGAAATGAGTGCCTCCTACAATGAGCAGTTCTTC. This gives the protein CASSEMSASYNEQFF.

The CDR3 bases are TGTGCCAGCAGCCCGGGGGGACAGGGGACCGGGACCCAGTACTTC. Its translation: CASSPGGQGTGTQYF. The rearrangement links TRBV5-8 to TRBJ2-5; 10 bases match TRBD1. The CDR3 runs 15 residues. CDR1 and CDR2 from the germline V gene are SGHTS and YDEGEE. The V and J ends lost 4 bases and 7 bases, in that order; junction bases with no gene match: 10.

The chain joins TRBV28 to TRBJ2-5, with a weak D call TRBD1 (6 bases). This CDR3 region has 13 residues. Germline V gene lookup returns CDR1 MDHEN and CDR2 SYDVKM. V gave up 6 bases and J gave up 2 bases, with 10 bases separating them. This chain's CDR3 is CASSSGQQETQYF. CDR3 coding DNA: TGTGCCAGCAGCTCAGGACAGCAAGAGACCCAGTACTTC.

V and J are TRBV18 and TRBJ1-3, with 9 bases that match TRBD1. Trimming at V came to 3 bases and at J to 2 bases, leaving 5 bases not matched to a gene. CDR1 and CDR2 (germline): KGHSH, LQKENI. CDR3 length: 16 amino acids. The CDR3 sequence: CASSPRTGVPGNTIYF. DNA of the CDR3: TGTGCCAGCTCACCTCGGACAGGGGTCCCTGGAAACACCATATATTTT.

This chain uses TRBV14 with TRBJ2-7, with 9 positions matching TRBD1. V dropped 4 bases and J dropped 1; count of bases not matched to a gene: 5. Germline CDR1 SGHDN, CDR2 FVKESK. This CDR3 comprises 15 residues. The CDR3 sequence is CASSPLGQGSYEQYF. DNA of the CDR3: TGTGCCAGCAGCCCCTTGGGACAGGGATCCTACGAGCAGTACTTC.

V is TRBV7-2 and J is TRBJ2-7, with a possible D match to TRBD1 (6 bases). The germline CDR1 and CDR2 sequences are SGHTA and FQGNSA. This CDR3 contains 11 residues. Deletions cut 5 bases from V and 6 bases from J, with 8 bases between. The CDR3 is CASSMDSEQYF. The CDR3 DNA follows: TGTGCCAGCAGCATGGACAGCGAGCAGTACTTC.

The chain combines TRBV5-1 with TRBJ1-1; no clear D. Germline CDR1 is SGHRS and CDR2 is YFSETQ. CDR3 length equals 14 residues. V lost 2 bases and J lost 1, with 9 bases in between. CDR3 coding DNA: TGCGCCAGCAGCTTTGCAGGTGGGAACACTGAAGCTTTCTTT. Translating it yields CASSFAGGNTEAFF.

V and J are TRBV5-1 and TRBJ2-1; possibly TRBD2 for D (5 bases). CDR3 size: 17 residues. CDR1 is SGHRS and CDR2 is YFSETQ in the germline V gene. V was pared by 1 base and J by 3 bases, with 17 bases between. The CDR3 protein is CASSLRAASGVYNEQFF. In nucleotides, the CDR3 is TGCGCCAGCAGCTTGCGGGCTGCGAGCGGAGTCTACAATGAGCAGTTCTTC.

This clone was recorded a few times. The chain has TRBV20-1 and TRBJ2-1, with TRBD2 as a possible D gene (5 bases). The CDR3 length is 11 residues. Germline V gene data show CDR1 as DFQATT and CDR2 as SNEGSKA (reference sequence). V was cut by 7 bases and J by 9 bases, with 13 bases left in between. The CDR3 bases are TGCAGTGGGGCCTTACGGGGTGAGCAGTTCTTC. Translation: CSGALRGEQFF.

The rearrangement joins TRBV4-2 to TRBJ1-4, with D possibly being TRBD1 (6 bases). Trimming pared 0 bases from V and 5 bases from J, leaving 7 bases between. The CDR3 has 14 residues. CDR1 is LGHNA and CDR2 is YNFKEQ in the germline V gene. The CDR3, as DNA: TGTGCCAGCAGCCAAGACCAGGGGAATGAAAAACTGTTTTTT. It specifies CASSQDQGNEKLFF.

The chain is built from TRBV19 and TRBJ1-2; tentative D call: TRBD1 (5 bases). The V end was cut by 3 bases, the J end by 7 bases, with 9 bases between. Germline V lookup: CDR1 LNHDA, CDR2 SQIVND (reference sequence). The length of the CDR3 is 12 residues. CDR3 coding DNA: TGTGCCAGTAGTATGCCAGGGTTTGGCTACACCTTC. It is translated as CASSMPGFGYTF.

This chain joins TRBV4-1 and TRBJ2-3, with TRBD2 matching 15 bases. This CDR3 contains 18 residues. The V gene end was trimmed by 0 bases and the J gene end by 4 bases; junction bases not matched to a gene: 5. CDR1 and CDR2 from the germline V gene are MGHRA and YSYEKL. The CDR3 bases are TGCGCCAGCAGCCAAGATGTTGGACTAGCGGGAGGGCCAGATACGCAGTATTTT. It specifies CASSQDVGLAGGPDTQYF.

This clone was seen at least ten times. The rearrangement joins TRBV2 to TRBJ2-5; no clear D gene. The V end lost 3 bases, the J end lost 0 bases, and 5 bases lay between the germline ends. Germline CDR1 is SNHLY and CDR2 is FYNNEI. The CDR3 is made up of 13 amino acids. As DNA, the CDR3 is TGTGCCAGCAGTGACGGGTACCAAGAGACCCAGTACTTC. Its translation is CASSDGYQETQYF.

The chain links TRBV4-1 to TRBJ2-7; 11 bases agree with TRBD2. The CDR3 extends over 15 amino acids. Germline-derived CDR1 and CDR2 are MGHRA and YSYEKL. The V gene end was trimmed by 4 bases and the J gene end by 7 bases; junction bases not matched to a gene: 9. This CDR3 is CASSLELAGAGEQYF. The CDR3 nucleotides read TGCGCCAGCAGCCTAGAACTAGCGGGGGCCGGGGAGCAGTACTTC.

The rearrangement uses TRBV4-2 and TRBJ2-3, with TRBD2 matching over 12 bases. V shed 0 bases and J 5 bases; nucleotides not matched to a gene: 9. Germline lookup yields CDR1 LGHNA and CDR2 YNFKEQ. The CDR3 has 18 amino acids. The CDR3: CASSQDSLAGGSRDTQYF. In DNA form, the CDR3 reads TGTGCCAGCAGCCAAGATTCTCTAGCGGGAGGGAGTAGAGATACGCAGTATTTT.

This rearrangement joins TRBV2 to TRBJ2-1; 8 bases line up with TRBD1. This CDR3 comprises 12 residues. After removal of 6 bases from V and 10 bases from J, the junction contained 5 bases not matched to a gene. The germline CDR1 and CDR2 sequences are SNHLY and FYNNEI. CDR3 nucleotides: TGTGCCAGCAGCGTACAGGGGGACGAGCAGTTCTTC. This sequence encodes CASSVQGDEQFF.

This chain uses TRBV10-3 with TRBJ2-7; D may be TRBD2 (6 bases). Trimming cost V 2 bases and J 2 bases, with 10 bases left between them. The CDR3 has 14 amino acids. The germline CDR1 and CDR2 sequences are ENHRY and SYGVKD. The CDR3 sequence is CAISERERPYEQYF. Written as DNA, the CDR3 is TGTGCCATCAGTGAGCGGGAGCGGCCCTACGAGCAGTACTTC.